This TCR beta chain was documented in a study of identical twins. Study-level results: In drawing conclusions, the study used cross-sectional statistical analysis and did not follow the same donors.

A single record per CDR3 protein comes from TCRdb applying MiXCR to the 5' RACE reads. The sample shows over 500,000 distinct CDR3 sequences, 22% of them seen only once. Concerning this clonotype: Its antigen is unidentified.

Trimming stripped 10 bases from V and 6 bases from J, with 19 bases between. This CDR3 contains 14 residues. Looked up from germline, CDR1 is ENHRY and CDR2 is SYGVKD. These data were also filed under a second study, of T cells expressing NK-cell markers. That work contributes: Six or seven donors showed dominant NKG2C+ clonotypes comprising roughly 1.0-7.0% of their CD8+ T cells.

This TCR was recovered from a woman aged 18-29 years in good health. Input material: CD4+ T cells sorted from blood. The chain uses TRBV10-3 and TRBJ2-1; a possible D gene is TRBD2 (6 bases). CDR3 DNA: TGTGCCACTGCGGGACTCCCAGGGCGCAATGAGCAGTTCTTC. Protein product: CATAGLPGRNEQFF.